The clone carrying this T cell receptor beta chain has ten or more counts. The data were obtained in a study of low-dose radiotherapy and immunotherapy resistance in tumors. Study at large: Each fraction given to Cohort 2 every two weeks delivered 1 Gy, and the total reached 13 Gy over 26 weeks. Study patients were administered oral aspirin at 300 mg daily for four cycles from cycle 1 day 1. On an every-two-weeks schedule, patients received intravenous nivolumab 240 mg, along with ipilimumab 1 mg/kg every six weeks.

Noted time point: after trial treatment. Regarding treatment: LDRT plus nivolumab, ipilimumab, low-dose cyclophosphamide and aspirin (RACIN trial). Low-dose radiotherapy and low-dose cyclophosphamide, together with aspirin, ipilimumab and nivolumab, were given to donors. First-strand cDNA used TRAV- and TRBV-specific primers, covering alpha and beta chains. TCR amplification ran 20 PCR cycles using constant-region and V-primer adapter primers. TCRdb processed the reads anew with MiXCR; each CDR3 protein has one entry. The sample gives around 84,000 distinct CDR3 sequences, around 17% of which show up once; less than 1.5% is in the top ten. The V and J ends lost 7 bases and 1 base respectively, with 8 bases between them. From germline, CDR1 is SQVTM and CDR2 ANQGSEA. The CDR3 loop spans 12 amino acids.

This receptor was taken from a male donor with prostate cancer. Sequencing was performed on PBMCs, taken after low-dose radiotherapy plus immunotherapy. V and J are TRBV29-1 and TRBJ2-1; no firm D call. The CDR3 DNA reads as TGCAGCGGGGTGGAGTCCTACAATGAGCAGTTCTTC. Translation: CSGVESYNEQFF.